The 13 T cell receptor beta chains in this list originate from one sample, sequenced in a study of shared clonotypes between healthy human individuals. As defined, naive CD8 cells were CD45RO-negative and positively selected for CCR7, with terminally differentiated effector memory CD45RA+ cells excluded. Sequenced by immunoSEQ multiplex PCR; TCRdb stores in-frame clones only, minus some. The sample comprises roughly 2.1 million clones, roughly 91% of which are singletons, and more than 1.5% rests with the top ten. Sequenced: naive CD8+ T cells from PBMCs. All receptors derive from a man aged 18 to 35 in good health. Some clones in this sample may be carry-over from other donors' samples.

The chain has TRBV15 and TRBJ2-7; no clear D. V lost 8 bases and J 6 bases, leaving 14 bases between the germline ends. Germline V CDR1 and CDR2: LNHNV, YYDKDF (reference sequence). The CDR3 has 12 residues. The CDR3: CATGRPFGEQYF. The CDR3 bases are TGTGCCACCGGTCGACCGTTCGGCGAGCAGTACTTC.

The J gene is TRBJ2-7, the V gene TRBV15; D tentatively reads TRBD1 or TRBD2 (5 bases each). V lost 5 bases, J lost 3 bases, and 20 bases lay in between. The CDR3 spans 16 residues. Germline V gene data show CDR1 as LNHNV and CDR2 as YYDKDF (reference sequence). This CDR3 reads CATSHRGRGNIYEQYF. The CDR3 DNA reads as TGTGCCACCAGCCACCGGGGAAGGGGAAATATCTACGAGCAGTACTTC.

V and J are TRBV19 and TRBJ1-2, with 7 positions matching TRBD1. V was clipped by 6 bases and J by 4 bases; unmatched bases: 5. This CDR3 region has 13 residues. The germline V gene encodes CDR1 LNHDA and CDR2 SQIVND (reference sequence). The CDR3 sequence: CASSPGQFYGYTF. The CDR3 DNA reads TGTGCCAGTAGCCCGGGACAGTTCTATGGCTACACCTTC.

The chain is built from TRBV6-5 and TRBJ2-7; D might be TRBD1 (6 bases). Trimming took off 5 bases at V and 7 bases at J, with 9 bases between the two ends. The CDR3 totals 11 residues. The germline gives CDR1 MNHEY, CDR2 SVGAGI. The CDR3 region is CASSNREEQYF. CDR3 sequence (DNA): TGTGCCAGCAGTAACAGGGAAGAGCAGTACTTC.

CDR3 sequence reads: CASSPAQGYQPQHF. CDR3 bases: TGTGCCAGCAGCCCGGCCCAGGGTTATCAGCCCCAGCATTTT. The chain employs TRBV6-5 and TRBJ1-5, with D maybe TRBD1 (5 bases). V lost 6 bases, J lost 5 bases, and 14 bases lay in between. This CDR3 spans 14 amino acids. The germline V gene encodes CDR1 MNHEY and CDR2 SVGAGI.

The V call is TRBV5-1, the J call TRBJ2-7; 11 nucleotides align to TRBD2. This CDR3 comprises 14 residues. Germline V lookup: CDR1 SGHRS, CDR2 YFSETQ. V was pared by 4 bases and J by 4 bases, with 4 bases of the junction left unmatched. The CDR3 region has the DNA TGCGCCAGCAGCCCACTAGCGGGAGAATACGAGCAGTACTTC. This codes for CASSPLAGEYEQYF. The whole variable domain, remainder taken from reference TRBV5-1 and TRBJ2-7, is KAGVTQTPRYLIKTRGQQVTLSCSPISGHRSVSWYQQTPGQGLQFLFEYFSETQRNKGNFPGRFSGRQFSNSRSEMNVSTLELGDSALYLCASSPLAGEYEQYFGPGTRLTVT.

V and J are TRBV29-1 and TRBJ2-2; 8 bases agree with TRBD2. The CDR3 length is 13 residues. Germline V gives CDR1 SQVTM, CDR2 ANQGSEA. V was pared by 4 bases and J by 8 bases, with 6 bases of the junction left unmatched. CDR3: CSVASGSAGELFF. The CDR3 DNA is TGCAGCGTTGCTAGCGGGTCCGCTGGGGAGCTGTTTTTT.

The chain recombines TRBV15 with TRBJ2-5, with 13 bases fitting TRBD2. Germline lookup yields CDR1 LNHNV and CDR2 YYDKDF (reference sequence). The CDR3 loop spans 18 amino acids. The V segment lost 5 bases and the J segment 2 bases; nucleotides outside the gene matches: 11. CDR3 loop: CATSPTGLAGDGQETQYF. The CDR3 coding sequence is TGTGCCACCAGCCCTACCGGACTAGCGGGAGACGGGCAAGAGACCCAGTACTTC.

The chain employs TRBV7-2 and TRBJ2-7, with TRBD2 matching over 16 bases. There are 16 residues in the CDR3. Germline CDR1 SGHTA, CDR2 FQGNSA. V gave up 5 bases and J gave up 2 bases; unmatched junction bases: 3. Here the CDR3 DNA reads TGTGCCAGCAGCCTGGGGACTAGCGGGAGGGCCTACGAGCAGTACTTC. It is translated as CASSLGTSGRAYEQYF.

This clone was counted once. The chain joins TRBV28 to TRBJ2-1, with a weak D call TRBD2 (5 bases). Trimming left V 6 bases short and J 8 bases short, with 11 bases between. The CDR3 is 12 residues long. Germline values: CDR1 MDHEN, CDR2 SYDVKM. CDR3 residues: CASSPVSDEQFF. The CDR3, as DNA: TGTGCCAGCAGCCCAGTTAGCGATGAGCAGTTCTTC. The entire variable domain, with the rest obtained from reference TRBV28 and TRBJ2-1, is as follows: DVKVTQSSRYLVKRTGEKVFLECVQDMDHENMFWYRQDPGLGLRLIYFSYDVKMKEKGDIPEGYSVSREKKERFSLILESASTNQTSMYLCASSPVSDEQFFGPGTRLTVL.

The genes are TRBV4-1 and TRBJ2-7; perhaps TRBD2 as D (5 bases). Between the trimmed V and J ends, which lost 1 base and 0 bases, there was a span of 16 bases. Germline-derived CDR1 and CDR2 are MGHRA and YSYEKL. The CDR3 loop spans 17 amino acids. Written as DNA, the CDR3 is TGCGCCAGCAGCCAAGTCTGGAACACTAGGAGCTCCTACGAGCAGTACTTC. Translating gives CASSQVWNTRSSYEQYF.

J is TRBJ2-6 and V is TRBV29-1; 10 bases agree with TRBD1. CDR3 length equals 16 residues. Trimming removed 8 bases from V and 4 bases from J; junction bases left unmatched: 11. In germline, CDR1 is SQVTM, CDR2 ANQGSEA. CDR3 DNA sequence: TGCAGCTTTGTTGGGACAGGGGCCTCCGGGGCCAACGTCCTGACTTTC. This translates into CSFVGTGASGANVLTF.

The genes are TRBV10-3 and TRBJ2-7; 12 bases map to TRBD2. J lost 1 base, V lost 6 bases, and 16 bases had no gene match. Germline CDR1 reads ENHRY; CDR2 reads SYGVKD. The CDR3 is 19 residues long. The CDR3 here is CAIRPTLGLAGPESYEQYF. CDR3 in DNA: TGTGCCATCAGACCTACCCTTGGACTAGCGGGGCCGGAGTCCTACGAGCAGTACTTC.